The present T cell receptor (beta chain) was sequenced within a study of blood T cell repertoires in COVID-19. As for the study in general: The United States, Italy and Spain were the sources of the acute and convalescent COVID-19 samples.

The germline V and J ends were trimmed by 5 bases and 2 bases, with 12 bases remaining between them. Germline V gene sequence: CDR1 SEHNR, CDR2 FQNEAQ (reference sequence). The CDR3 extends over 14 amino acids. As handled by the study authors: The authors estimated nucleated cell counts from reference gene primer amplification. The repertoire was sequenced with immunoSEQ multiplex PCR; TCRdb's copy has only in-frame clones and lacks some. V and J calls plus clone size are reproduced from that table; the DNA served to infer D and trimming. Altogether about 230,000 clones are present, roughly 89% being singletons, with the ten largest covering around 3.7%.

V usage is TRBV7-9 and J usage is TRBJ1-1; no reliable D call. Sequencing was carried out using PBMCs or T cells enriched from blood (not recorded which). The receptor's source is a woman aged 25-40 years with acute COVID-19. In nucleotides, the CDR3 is TGTGCCAGCAGCCTACGCCCCGGTAACACTGAAGCTTTCTTT. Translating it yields CASSLRPGNTEAFF.